This is a list of T cell receptor beta chains from one sample in a study of blood T cell repertoires in COVID-19. TCRdb's table, derived via immunoSEQ multiplex PCR, lists solely in-frame clones and lacks some. The data show hundreds of thousands of clones, about 90% seen once. The sample comprised peripheral blood. All receptors come from a young man with active or convalescent COVID-19. Both conserved end residues are part of each CDR3. D genes are given only for firm matches. Rows give clone size only sometimes, using once, few, many, or a class for an expanded clone.

>once|TRBV10-3|TRBD1|TRBJ1-1
TGTGCCATCACCGATAGGGGGCTGGGAACTGAAGCTTTCTTT
CAITDRGLGTEAFF
>few|TRBV6-5|-|TRBJ2-7
TGTGCCAGCAGTCGCGGGACCTCCTACGAGCAGTACTTC
CASSRGTSYEQYF
>-|TRBV5-4|-|TRBJ1-4
TGTGCCAGCAGCTTATCGGGTAGTGAAAAACTGTTTTTT
CASSLSGSEKLFF
>-|TRBV20-1|TRBD2|TRBJ2-7
TGCAGTGCTAGTAAAGCGGGGTTCTACGAGCAGTACTTC
CSASKAGFYEQYF
>-|TRBV7-3|-|TRBJ2-1
TGTGCCAGCAGTCCGACTCTTAGCTCCTACAATGAGCAGTTCTTC
CASSPTLSSYNEQFF
>once|TRBV5-1|TRBD1|TRBJ1-1
TGCGCCAGCAGCTTGCAGCAGGGGGCGAGTACTGAAGCTTTCTTT
CASSLQQGASTEAFF
>-|TRBV25-1|-|TRBJ1-4
TGTGCCAGCAGTGACCCCGGGACAACTAATGAAAAACTGTTTTTT
CASSDPGTTNEKLFF
>-|TRBV7-2|-|TRBJ2-1
TGTGCCAGCAGCTTAAGAGAATCCCCCATCTTC
CASSLRESPIF
>-|TRBV12-3/TRBV12-4|-|TRBJ2-7
TGTGCCAGCAGTTTGCAGGAATCCTACGAGCAGTACTTC
CASSLQESYEQYF
>once|TRBV13|TRBD2|TRBJ2-1
TGTGCCAGCAGCTTCGGACTAGCGGGGTGGAATGAGCAGTTCTTC
CASSFGLAGWNEQFF
>-|TRBV13|-|TRBJ1-1
TGTGCCAGCAGCCCGGACATGCAAAAAAACACTGAAGCTTTCTTT
CASSPDMQKNTEAFF
>-|TRBV6-5|-|TRBJ1-4
TGTGCCAGCAGGCCCAGGGTCTCAGCTAATGAAAAACTGTTTTTT
CASRPRVSANEKLFF
>once|TRBV28|-|TRBJ2-5
TGTGCCAGCAGTTTATGGAGCTCAGCAGAGGGGGAGGAGACCCAGTACTTC
CASSLWSSAEGEETQYF
>once|TRBV6-5|-|TRBJ2-1
TGTGCCAGCAGTTACGGAGGGGACCTAAAAAATGAGCAGTTCTTC
CASSYGGDLKNEQFF
>-|TRBV9|-|TRBJ1-1
TGTGCCAGCAGCCCCGACGGGGGTATCACTGAAGCTTTCTTT
CASSPDGGITEAFF
>-|TRBV6-5|-|TRBJ1-3
TGTGCCAGCAGTCCCACCCCCAGCTCTGGAAACACCATATATTTT
CASSPTPSSGNTIYF
>once|TRBV4-3|-|TRBJ2-7
TGCGCCAGCAGCCAAGGGGGCGGCTACGAGCAGTACTTC
CASSQGGGYEQYF
>-|TRBV5-8|-|TRBJ1-5
TGTGCCAGCCCCGCCGGGGGGGTGGCCCAGCATTTT
CASPAGGVAQHF
>-|TRBV4-3|-|TRBJ2-3
TGCGCCAGCAGCCCGGGCGGGGGCGGGGATACGCAGTATTTT
CASSPGGGGDTQYF
>once|TRBV4-1|TRBD2|TRBJ2-5
TGCGCCAGCAGCCAAGATCGTCCAGCGGGGGGAGAGACCCAGTACTTC
CASSQDRPAGGETQYF
>-|TRBV7-2|-|TRBJ1-5
TGTGCCAGCAGCTTAGAGACAGCCCTTAGCAATCAGCCCCAGCATTTT
CASSLETALSNQPQHF
>-|TRBV7-6|TRBD1|TRBJ2-7
TGTGCCAGCAGCCGGACAGGGTCGGGCGAGCAGTACTTC
CASSRTGSGEQYF
>-|TRBV7-8|TRBD2|TRBJ2-1
TGTGCCAGCAGCTTAGCAGCTAGCGGGGGCAATGAGCAGTTCTTC
CASSLAASGGNEQFF
>-|TRBV4-2|TRBD2|TRBJ2-1
TGTGCCAGCAGCCAGGACCTACTAGCGGGGGCCGGGGGTGAGCAGTTCTTC
CASSQDLLAGAGGEQFF
>-|TRBV10-3|TRBD2|TRBJ2-1
TGTGCCATCAGGACTAGCGGGAGTTCCCCCCACAATGAGCAGTTCTTC
CAIRTSGSSPHNEQFF
>-|TRBV28|-|TRBJ1-5
TGTGCCAGCAGTTTATTCGGGGGGGCACGTCAGCCCCAGCATTTT
CASSLFGGARQPQHF
>few|TRBV28|TRBD1|TRBJ2-3
TGTGCCAGCAGCTACCAGGGGGCCGGCACAGATACGCAGTATTTT
CASSYQGAGTDTQYF
>-|TRBV19|TRBD1|TRBJ1-3
TGTGCCAGTAAACCGGGCAGGGGGCCTGGAAACACCATATATTTT
CASKPGRGPGNTIYF
>-|TRBV10-3|TRBD1|TRBJ1-3
TGTGCCATCAGTTATGATCAGGGGGTCGGAAACACCATATATTTT
CAISYDQGVGNTIYF
>-|TRBV6-5|-|TRBJ1-5
TGTGCCAGCAGGGAGGGGAATCAGCCCCAGCATTTT
CASREGNQPQHF
>-|TRBV7-2|-|TRBJ1-5
TGTGCCAGCAGCTTTGGCATTTATAGCAATCAGCCCCAGCATTTT
CASSFGIYSNQPQHF
>-|TRBV7-8|TRBD1|TRBJ2-5
TGTGCCAGCAGCGGCTGGACAGGGCCGCGGGAGACCCAGTACTTC
CASSGWTGPRETQYF
>few|TRBV5-5|TRBD1|TRBJ1-1
TGTGCCAGCAGCCACCGGACAGGGATTGAAGCTTTCTTT
CASSHRTGIEAFF
>-|TRBV18|-|TRBJ1-2
TGTGCCAGCTCACCACCGTTTTCGTCCCGACCGGGGACAACATCCTTC
CASSPPFSSRPGTTSF
>-|TRBV7-8|TRBD1|TRBJ2-5
TGTGCCAGCAGCTTAAGTCGTTTGGGGGACAGGGGGACGGAGACCCAGTACTTC
CASSLSRLGDRGTETQYF
>-|TRBV13|TRBD2|TRBJ2-3
TGTGCCAGCAGCTTAGTGACTAGCGGGGGCACAGATACGCAGTATTTT
CASSLVTSGGTDTQYF
>-|TRBV2|TRBD1|TRBJ2-7
TGTGCCAGCAGTGAACCGGACAGGGACTCCTACGAGCAGTACTTC
CASSEPDRDSYEQYF
>-|TRBV20-1|-|TRBJ1-6
TGCAGTGCTAGTTTCTCTTATAATTCACCCCTCCACTTT
CSASFSYNSPLHF
>-|TRBV7-2|-|TRBJ1-3
TGTGCCAGCAGTTCCCCTGCCCGGGGAAGAAACACCATATATTTT
CASSSPARGRNTIYF
>-|TRBV6-6|-|TRBJ1-5
TGTGCCAGCGCTACTTACGGCAATCAGCCCCAGCATTTT
CASATYGNQPQHF
>-|TRBV5-1|TRBD2|TRBJ2-1
TGCGCCAGCAGCTTCACTAGCGGGGGGCAAAATGAGCAGTTCTTC
CASSFTSGGQNEQFF
>-|TRBV7-2|-|TRBJ2-5
TGTGCCAGCAGACGACAGGTGGGCCAAGAGACCCAGTACTTC
CASRRQVGQETQYF
>-|TRBV7-2|-|TRBJ2-2
TGTGCCAGCAGCTTTGGAGGGGCGAGGGGCACCGGGGAGCTGTTTTTT
CASSFGGARGTGELFF